Shown below are 27 T cell receptor beta chains from a single sample sequenced in a study of T cells in Graves' hyperthyroidism and ophthalmopathy. RNA transcripts yielded amplified TCR beta CDR3 regions. In the first-round RT-PCR of the TCR CDR3, the HTBI primer set was used. TCRdb re-called the multiplex PCR reads with MiXCR, one entry per CDR3 protein. The sample carries nearly 750,000 distinct CDR3 sequences, under 45% recorded once. The sample comprised blood. The receptor source for this set is a woman in her forties with Graves' hyperthyroidism.

This clonotype was observed at least ten times. The V and J genes are TRBV4-1 and TRBJ2-2; no definite D call. CDR1 MGHRA and CDR2 YSYEKL come from the germline V gene. The length of the CDR3 is 13 residues. Trimming pared 4 bases from V and 6 bases from J, leaving 9 bases between. The CDR3 bases are TGCGCCAGCAGCCCCTACTTGGCCGGGGAGCTGTTTTTT. This codes for CASSPYLAGELFF.

This chain uses TRBV20-1 with TRBJ1-2; D ambiguous. V lost 0 bases and J 6 bases, leaving 8 bases between the germline ends. This CDR3 comprises 12 residues. Looked up from germline, CDR1 is DFQATT and CDR2 is SNEGSKA (reference sequence). CDR3 sequence (DNA): TGCAGTGCTAGAGATCCCGGACATGGCTACACCTTC. Protein: CSARDPGHGYTF.

The rearrangement links TRBV7-9 to TRBJ1-5; perhaps TRBD1 as D (5 bases). The CDR3 spans 15 residues. V was trimmed by 5 bases and J by 11 bases, leaving 22 bases between them. CDR1 and CDR2 from the germline V gene are SEHNR and FQNEAQ (reference sequence). CDR3 in amino acids: CASSPGLAGEETQHF. The CDR3 nucleotides are TGTGCCAGCAGCCCGGGACTAGCGGGCGAGGAGACCCAGCATTTT.

The CDR3 loop is CASSVQGQPVGYTF. The CDR3 DNA reads TGTGCCAGCAGCGTCCAAGGACAGCCCGTAGGCTACACCTTC. The chain combines TRBV9 with TRBJ1-2; perhaps TRBD1 as D (6 bases). CDR1 and CDR2 (germline): SGDLS, YYNGEE. V was cut by 2 bases and J by 8 bases, with 16 bases left in between. The CDR3 is 14 amino acids.

In its sample, this clonotype was seen many times. This chain connects TRBV14 to TRBJ2-5; 7 bases align to TRBD2. The CDR3 consists of 14 residues. Germline V lookup: CDR1 SGHDN, CDR2 FVKESK. Trimming at V came to 4 bases and at J to 1 base, leaving 3 bases not matched to a gene. CDR3 residues: CASSLWGGQETQYF. DNA for the CDR3: TGTGCCAGCAGCCTGTGGGGGGGCCAAGAGACCCAGTACTTC. Based on the CDR3 plus reference TRBV14 and TRBJ2-5, the full variable domain is EAGVTQFPSHSVIEKGQTVTLRCDPISGHDNLYWYRRVMGKEIKFLLHFVKESKQDESGMPNNRFLAERTGGTYSTLKVQPAELEDSGVYFCASSLWGGQETQYFGPGTRLLVL.

This clonotype was counted at least ten times. V gene TRBV12-3 or TRBV12-4 combines with J gene TRBJ1-1; no reliable D call. The CDR3 length is 12 residues. V was shortened by 3 bases and J by 7 bases, with 9 bases between the two germline ends. This chain's CDR3 is CASSLRASEAFF. Here the CDR3 DNA reads TGTGCCAGCAGTTTGAGGGCCAGTGAAGCTTTCTTT.

This clonotype came up many times. The chain has TRBV2 and TRBJ2-5; 10 bases are shared with TRBD1. This CDR3 has 16 amino acids. Germline CDR1 and CDR2: SNHLY and FYNNEI. The V segment lost 5 bases and the J segment 5 bases; nucleotides outside the gene matches: 11. The DNA of the CDR3 is TGTGCCAGCAGTCCCGGGACAGGGGAGGTTCGGGAGACCCAGTACTTC. Its translation is CASSPGTGEVRETQYF.

In its sample, this clonotype was seen many times. The genes are TRBV9 and TRBJ1-2; D remains ambiguous. V was pared by 1 base and J by 4 bases, with 5 bases between. Germline-derived CDR1 and CDR2 are SGDLS and YYNGEE. This CDR3 is built from 12 residues. The CDR3 here is CASSVNGYGYTF. CDR3 nucleotides: TGTGCCAGCAGCGTAAATGGCTATGGCTACACCTTC.

This clonotype was found many times. The chain employs TRBV6-5 and TRBJ1-1; no clear D. The CDR3 has 13 residues. The ends were cut back, 2 bases at V and 5 bases at J, with 9 bases in the middle. Germline CDR1 MNHEY, CDR2 SVGAGI. CDR3 DNA: TGTGCCAGCAGTTACGGTGAAGGTACTGAAGCTTTCTTT. This codes for CASSYGEGTEAFF.

This clonotype was counted many times. A read error may account for a junction end that differs from germline. The chain couples TRBV2 to TRBJ2-5; D may be TRBD1 or TRBD2 (5 bases each). CDR3 size: 11 residues. Germline V gene lookup returns CDR1 SNHLY and CDR2 FYNNEI. The CDR3 DNA sequence: TGTGCCAGCAGTGATTGGGACCCCGTGAACTTC. It yields the protein CASSDWDPVNF.

As to this clonotype: A much larger clone differs by one base, so this may be a read error. The chain joins TRBV27 to TRBJ1-1; D ambiguous. This CDR3 spans 16 amino acids. The V and J ends lost 1 base and 4 bases respectively, with 16 bases between them. Germline V gene data show CDR1 as MNHEY and CDR2 as SMNVEV (reference sequence). CDR3 in amino acids: CASSLWLGVGSTEAFF. CDR3 bases: TGTGCCAGCAGTTTATGGCTCGGGGTTGGGAGCACTGAAGCTTTCTTT.

Many counts were recorded for this clonotype. The chain combines TRBV19 with TRBJ1-2; D gene ambiguous. Germline V gene sequence: CDR1 LNHDA, CDR2 SQIVND (reference sequence). With 4 bases removed from V and 5 bases from J, the gap between germline ends came to 23 bases. The CDR3 is made up of 17 amino acids. The CDR3 here is CASSKGTWTPGGYGYTF. In DNA form, the CDR3 reads TGTGCCAGTAGTAAAGGAACGTGGACGCCCGGAGGGTATGGCTACACCTTC.

This chain connects TRBV20-1 to TRBJ1-1, with D possibly matching TRBD1 (5 bases). Germline assignment: CDR1 DFQATT and CDR2 SNEGSKA (reference sequence). The CDR3 contains 14 residues. V was trimmed by 5 bases and J by 2 bases, leaving 15 bases between them. The CDR3 reads CSAYRGGVNTEAFF. DNA of the CDR3: TGCAGTGCTTACCGGGGGGGAGTTAACACTGAAGCTTTCTTT.

This chain links TRBV12-3 or TRBV12-4 with TRBJ1-2; TRBD1 agrees at 7 bases. This CDR3 is built from 15 residues. V lost 6 bases, J lost 4 bases, and 11 bases stayed unmatched. CDR3: CASSDISGGVYGYTF. CDR3 nucleotide sequence: TGTGCCAGCAGCGACATATCAGGGGGAGTCTATGGCTACACCTTC.

The gene calls are TRBV10-2 and TRBJ2-5; no clear D gene. The CDR3 is 14 residues long. CDR1 and CDR2 from the germline V gene are WSHSY and SAAADI. V lost 4 bases, J lost 3 bases, and 12 bases lay in between. CDR3 amino acids: CASSGPQAKETQYF. In nucleotides, the CDR3 is TGCGCCAGCAGTGGGCCGCAGGCCAAAGAGACCCAGTACTTC.

Remarks on this clonotype: As the CDR3 is not closed by the conserved phenylalanine or tryptophan, this likely results from a read error. The chain links TRBV9 to TRBJ2-6; D not resolved. From germline, CDR1 is SGDLS and CDR2 YYNGEE. This CDR3 region has 16 residues. Trimming left V 3 bases short and J 0 bases short, with 10 bases between. DNA of the CDR3: TGTGCCAGCAGCGCCATTATTGGCTCTGGGGCCAACGTCCTGACTCCA. Translated, it gives CASSAIIGSGANVLTP.

The J gene is TRBJ2-5, the V gene TRBV20-1, with 7 bases aligning to TRBD2. The CDR3 covers 13 residues. V dropped 0 bases and J dropped 11; count of bases not matched to a gene: 9. From germline, CDR1 is DFQATT and CDR2 SNEGSKA (reference sequence). The CDR3 sequence: CSAREGGFDTQYF. In nucleotides, the CDR3 is TGCAGTGCTAGAGAGGGAGGGTTCGATACGCAGTACTTC.

This clonotype has a single count. The gene calls are TRBV7-9 and TRBJ1-3, with D unclear. V lost 3 bases and J lost 0, with 12 bases in between. The CDR3 runs to 16 residues. Per the germline V gene, CDR1 is SEHNR and CDR2 is FQNEAQ (reference sequence). CDR3 nucleotides: TGTGCCAGCAGCTTCTCGACACCGACCTCTGGAAACACCATATATTTT. Translating gives CASSFSTPTSGNTIYF.

The V and J genes are TRBV19 and TRBJ1-6; a weak D match, TRBD1 (6 bases). Germline V gene sequence: CDR1 LNHDA, CDR2 SQIVND (reference sequence). V was trimmed by 7 bases and J by 7 bases, leaving 11 bases between them. CDR3 length equals 13 residues. CDR3 coding DNA: TGTGCCAGTAAGGGGCAGGGGAATTCACCCCTCCACTTT. It codes for CASKGQGNSPLHF.

Ten or more counts support this clonotype. The rearrangement links TRBV2 to TRBJ1-2; no clear D gene. The V gene lost 3 bases and the J gene lost 0 bases, with 8 bases spanning the gap. This CDR3 has 14 residues. CDR1 and CDR2 from the germline V gene are SNHLY and FYNNEI. This CDR3 is CASSDHGPNYGYTF. The CDR3 coding sequence is TGTGCCAGCAGTGATCACGGTCCTAACTATGGCTACACCTTC.

About this clonotype itself: Germline and junction disagree at one end, which may indicate a read error. The rearrangement uses TRBV24-1 and TRBJ2-7; D remains ambiguous. The CDR3 is 14 amino acids. Per the germline V gene, CDR1 is KGHDR and CDR2 is SFDVKD. The CDR3 DNA sequence: TGTGCCAGCAGTTTAGGAGCTGTAACCTACGAGCAGTACTTC. Its protein is CASSLGAVTYEQYF.

This clonotype came up many times. The chain has TRBV12-3 or TRBV12-4 and TRBJ2-7, with 8 bases that match TRBD2. This CDR3 has 15 residues. V trimming: 6 bases; J trimming: 3 bases; junction bases outside the gene matches: 10. DNA for the CDR3: TGTGCCAGCAGCTGGGGGGGGAGCGGGAGCTACGAGCAGTACTTC. Residues: CASSWGGSGSYEQYF.

This clonotype turned up a few times. V usage is TRBV6-1 and J usage is TRBJ1-2; no clear D. Germline-derived CDR1 and CDR2 are MNHNS and SASEGT. V lost 2 bases and J 6 bases, leaving 19 bases between the germline ends. This CDR3 is 16 amino acids long. The CDR3: CASSEPTGRGWNGYTF. In nucleotides, the CDR3 is TGTGCCAGCAGTGAACCCACGGGGAGAGGTTGGAATGGCTACACCTTC.

The chain recombines TRBV6-6 with TRBJ2-5, with 10 positions matching TRBD2. CDR1 is MNHNY, CDR2 SVGAGI, per germline (reference sequence). The CDR3 loop spans 13 amino acids. Trimming at V came to 6 bases and at J to 4 bases, leaving 2 bases not matched to a gene. In DNA, the CDR3 is TGTGCCAGCAGGAGCGGGGGGGCAGAGACCCAGTACTTC. Its translation: CASRSGGAETQYF.

Notes on this clonotype: This may stem from a read error, because a much larger clone lies one nucleotide away. The CDR3, as DNA: TGTGCCAGCAGCTTAGGACAGGCTGTAAACGACGGGAGACTGTTTTTT. Protein: CASSLGQAVNDGRLFF. The rearrangement links TRBV13 to TRBJ1-4; TRBD1 is a possible D gene (5 bases). V gave up 0 bases and J gave up 13 bases, with 21 bases separating them. The CDR3 is 16 residues long. Germline CDR1 is PRHDT and CDR2 is FYEKMQ (reference sequence). Drawing the rest from reference TRBV13 and TRBJ1-4, the complete variable domain is AAGVIQSPRHLIKEKRETATLKCYPIPRHDTVYWYQQGPGQDPQFLISFYEKMQSDKGSIPDRFSAQQFSDYHSELNMSSLELGDSALYFCASSLGQAVNDGRLFFGSGTQLSVL.

The V gene is TRBV5-6, the J gene TRBJ1-1; the match to TRBD1 covers 7 bases. The CDR3 covers 16 residues. Germline values: CDR1 SGHDT, CDR2 YYEEEE. The V segment lost 4 bases and the J segment 1 base; nucleotides outside the gene matches: 10. This CDR3 reads CASSLDRDIPNTEAFF. In nucleotides, the CDR3 is TGTGCCAGCAGCCTCGACAGGGACATTCCGAACACTGAAGCTTTCTTT. Full variable domain (rest looked up from reference TRBV5-6 and TRBJ1-1): DAGVTQSPTHLIKTRGQQVTLRCSPKSGHDTVSWYQQALGQGPQFIFQYYEEEERQRGNFPDRFSGHQFPNYSSELNVNALLLGDSALYLCASSLDRDIPNTEAFFGQGTRLTVV.

V gene TRBV7-3 combines with J gene TRBJ1-2; TRBD1 matches 9 bases. CDR1 is SGHTA, CDR2 FQGTGA, per germline. This CDR3 contains 14 residues. J was trimmed by 7 bases and V by 4 bases; bases with no gene match: 7. For the CDR3, the DNA is TGTGCCAGCAGCTCCACAGGGGGCTACGGTGGCTACACCTTC. Amino acid sequence: CASSSTGGYGGYTF. The full variable domain, with the rest looked up from reference TRBV7-3 and TRBJ1-2, is GAGVSQTPSNKVTEKGKYVELRCDPISGHTALYWYRQSLGQGPEFLIYFQGTGAADDSGLPNDRFFAVRPEGSVSTLKIQRTERGDSAVYLCASSSTGGYGGYTFGSGTRLTVV.